The T cell receptor beta chain described here comes from a study of blood T cells in healthy people across ages. Findings of the study overall: Unknown CMV status may confound age-related changes in expanded clones.

This CDR3 is 12 amino acids long. Germline V CDR1 and CDR2: SGHDN, FVKESK. V was cut by 5 bases and J by 4 bases, with 6 bases left in between. Together with a sample-barcoded 5' primer, a J-beta primer mix was included in a second PCR lasting roughly 6 to 12 cycles. A template-switch adaptor with 12 random nucleotides tagged each cDNA molecule. TCRdb analysed the 5' RACE reads with MiXCR anew, one entry per CDR3 protein. The sample shows almost 550,000 distinct CDR3 sequences, around 24% of them seen only once. Comments on this clonotype: As yet, its antigen is unknown.

These data are also associated with another study on T cells of mothers and their children. In that study: Sample barcodes and 2-4 random nucleotides came from the second PCR's M1S primer. The shaping of TCR recombination output by thymic selection is similar in related and unrelated pairs.

This sequence was found in a boy aged 5-17 years in good health. The sequencing input was blood. The J gene is TRBJ1-3, the V gene TRBV14, with D hard to call. This CDR3 is CASSRAGNTIYF. For the CDR3, the DNA is TGTGCCAGCAGCAGAGCGGGAAACACCATATATTTT.